A selection of T cell receptor beta chains follows, all from one sample in a study of blood T cell repertoires in COVID-19. The repertoire was sequenced with immunoSEQ multiplex PCR; TCRdb's copy has only in-frame clones and lacks some. There are around 270,000 clones in the sample; around 87% occur only once, and approximately 5.1% lies in the top ten. The sequenced sample was peripheral blood. All receptors derive from a woman aged 60-70 years with COVID-19, enrolled during active disease. Each CDR3 is given with its conserved first and last residue. Fields, in order: J gene, clone size, V gene, D gene, CDR3 DNA, CDR3 protein. A D gene is named only where the DNA matches it firmly. Rows may omit the clone size; those that give it use once, few, many or a size class.

J gene: TRBJ2-5; clone size: .; V gene: TRBV4-3; D gene: .; CDR3 DNA: TGCGCCAGCAGCCAAGATCTTCCAGGGGTATTTTCGGAGACCCAGTACTTC; CDR3 protein: CASSQDLPGVFSETQYF
J gene: TRBJ2-7; clone size: .; V gene: TRBV7-2; D gene: TRBD1; CDR3 DNA: TGTGCCAGCAGCTTCTTGGACAGGGACGAGCAGTACTTC; CDR3 protein: CASSFLDRDEQYF
J gene: TRBJ2-4; clone size: .; V gene: TRBV6-2/TRBV6-3; D gene: .; CDR3 DNA: TGTGCCAGCAGTTACTCCCCCCGTGGTAGCGACGTCCCCAAAAACATTCAGTACTTC; CDR3 protein: CASSYSPRGSDVPKNIQYF
J gene: TRBJ2-7; clone size: .; V gene: TRBV6-4; D gene: .; CDR3 DNA: TGTGCCAGCACCCCCCGAGGTAGCGGCTCCTACGAGCAGTACTTC; CDR3 protein: CASTPRGSGSYEQYF
J gene: TRBJ2-1; clone size: .; V gene: TRBV2; D gene: .; CDR3 DNA: TGTGCCGGGGGATACCACGGGGGTGGGCAGTTCTTC; CDR3 protein: CAGGYHGGGQFF
J gene: TRBJ1-1; clone size: .; V gene: TRBV28; D gene: .; CDR3 DNA: TGTGCCAGCAGGCCCGTGGGCAGGGCGGAAGCTTTCTTT; CDR3 protein: CASRPVGRAEAFF
J gene: TRBJ2-2; clone size: .; V gene: TRBV12-5; D gene: .; CDR3 DNA: TGTGCTAGTGGTTTGAATTCCGGCGGCATGAACACCGGGGAGCTGTTTTTT; CDR3 protein: CASGLNSGGMNTGELFF
J gene: TRBJ1-2; clone size: .; V gene: TRBV7-2; D gene: .; CDR3 DNA: TGTGCCAGCAGCTTAGTTGGCCTCGCCCGCCCCTATGGCTACACCTTC; CDR3 protein: CASSLVGLARPYGYTF
J gene: TRBJ1-1; clone size: .; V gene: TRBV7-3; D gene: .; CDR3 DNA: TGTGCCAGCAGCCCCACCCGAGGGAACACTGAAGCTTTCTTT; CDR3 protein: CASSPTRGNTEAFF
J gene: TRBJ1-2; clone size: .; V gene: TRBV27; D gene: .; CDR3 DNA: TGTGCCAGCAGTTTGCGGGATGGGGTATATGGCTACACCTTC; CDR3 protein: CASSLRDGVYGYTF
J gene: TRBJ2-7; clone size: .; V gene: TRBV6-5; D gene: .; CDR3 DNA: TGTGCCAGCAGTCGGGACACCTCCTACGAGCAGTACTTC; CDR3 protein: CASSRDTSYEQYF
J gene: TRBJ2-7; clone size: .; V gene: TRBV6-5; D gene: .; CDR3 DNA: TGTGCCAGCAAATGGACCCAGGGGCTCCGAGACGAGCAGTACTTC; CDR3 protein: CASKWTQGLRDEQYF
J gene: TRBJ1-4; clone size: .; V gene: TRBV28; D gene: .; CDR3 DNA: TGTGCCAGCGGAGGAACCAGGGGAAAACTGTTTTTT; CDR3 protein: CASGGTRGKLFF
J gene: TRBJ2-2; clone size: .; V gene: TRBV6-5; D gene: TRBD2; CDR3 DNA: TGTGCCAGCTTAGCGGGAGGGCCGTTCGGGGAGCTGTTTTTT; CDR3 protein: CASLAGGPFGELFF
J gene: TRBJ2-2; clone size: .; V gene: TRBV15; D gene: .; CDR3 DNA: TGTGCCACCAGCCCCTACGGTAGGGGCACCGGGGAGCTGTTTTTT; CDR3 protein: CATSPYGRGTGELFF
J gene: TRBJ2-7; clone size: .; V gene: TRBV19; D gene: .; CDR3 DNA: TGTGCCAGTAGTACCTCATCCAGGGGTGAGCAGTACTTC; CDR3 protein: CASSTSSRGEQYF
J gene: TRBJ2-2; clone size: .; V gene: TRBV18; D gene: TRBD1; CDR3 DNA: TGTGCCAGCTCAACCGGGACAGGGGACACCGGGGAGCTGTTTTTT; CDR3 protein: CASSTGTGDTGELFF
J gene: TRBJ1-1; clone size: .; V gene: TRBV9; D gene: TRBD1; CDR3 DNA: TGTGCCAGCAGCGCGGACAGGGCCAACACTGAAGCTTTCTTT; CDR3 protein: CASSADRANTEAFF
J gene: TRBJ2-7; clone size: .; V gene: TRBV27; D gene: .; CDR3 DNA: TGTGCCAGCAGTCCTCAATCTAGCTACGGGAATTTGGAGCAGTACTTC; CDR3 protein: CASSPQSSYGNLEQYF
J gene: TRBJ2-7; clone size: .; V gene: TRBV11-1; D gene: .; CDR3 DNA: TGTGCCAGCAGCTTAAACCGCAGGTCCGAGCAGTACTTC; CDR3 protein: CASSLNRRSEQYF
J gene: TRBJ2-7; clone size: few; V gene: TRBV23-1; D gene: .; CDR3 DNA: TGCGCCAGCAGTCACCAGAATATTGAGCTGAGCGTTAGCTGCTCCTACGAGCAGTACTTC; CDR3 protein: CASSHQNIELSVSCSYEQYF
J gene: TRBJ2-1; clone size: once; V gene: TRBV6-1; D gene: TRBD2; CDR3 DNA: TGTGCCAGCAGTGATTTAGCGGGAAGGGACGAGCAGTTCTTC; CDR3 protein: CASSDLAGRDEQFF
J gene: TRBJ2-7; clone size: .; V gene: TRBV5-6; D gene: .; CDR3 DNA: TGTGCCAGCAGCCAAACAGGCTGGACAAGCTCCTACGAGCAGTACTTC; CDR3 protein: CASSQTGWTSSYEQYF
J gene: TRBJ2-3; clone size: .; V gene: TRBV19; D gene: TRBD2; CDR3 DNA: TGTGCCAGTAGTGCCTTTACTAGCGGGATGGCAGATACGCAGTATTTT; CDR3 protein: CASSAFTSGMADTQYF
J gene: TRBJ1-2; clone size: .; V gene: TRBV4-3; D gene: TRBD1; CDR3 DNA: TGCGCCAGCAGCCATGAACAGGGGTATGGCTACACCTTC; CDR3 protein: CASSHEQGYGYTF
J gene: TRBJ2-7; clone size: .; V gene: TRBV7-2; D gene: TRBD2; CDR3 DNA: TGTGCCAGCAGCCCTGCCTTTGAGGGCGGGAGCCAATCCTACGAGCAGTACTTC; CDR3 protein: CASSPAFEGGSQSYEQYF
J gene: TRBJ2-3; clone size: .; V gene: TRBV7-2; D gene: TRBD2; CDR3 DNA: TGTGCCAGCAGCTTACGGGGAGCGGGAGCAAGGGCAGATACGCAGTATTTT; CDR3 protein: CASSLRGAGARADTQYF
J gene: TRBJ2-5; clone size: once; V gene: TRBV3-1/TRBV3-2; D gene: TRBD1; CDR3 DNA: TGTGCCAGCAGTCGCTGGGGCGGGACAGGGGAAGAGACCCAGTACTTC; CDR3 protein: CASSRWGGTGEETQYF
J gene: TRBJ1-1; clone size: .; V gene: TRBV12-3/TRBV12-4; D gene: .; CDR3 DNA: TGTGCCAGCAGTTTAGGTTTGGCCTTTGAAGCTTTCTTT; CDR3 protein: CASSLGLAFEAFF
J gene: TRBJ1-5; clone size: .; V gene: TRBV30; D gene: .; CDR3 DNA: TGTGCCTGGAACCCTGGGCCTGGTTCACCACTTTATAGCAATCAGCCCCAGCATTTT; CDR3 protein: CAWNPGPGSPLYSNQPQHF
J gene: TRBJ1-2; clone size: .; V gene: TRBV5-6; D gene: .; CDR3 DNA: TGTGCCAGCAGCTGGGCTGGTTTGGAGGACTATGGCTACACCTTC; CDR3 protein: CASSWAGLEDYGYTF
J gene: TRBJ2-3; clone size: .; V gene: TRBV27; D gene: .; CDR3 DNA: TGTGCCAGCCAAAGGCGAGGGGGAGATACGCAGTATTTT; CDR3 protein: CASQRRGGDTQYF
J gene: TRBJ1-5; clone size: .; V gene: TRBV28; D gene: .; CDR3 DNA: .; CDR3 protein: CASSFLAGQISQPQHF